These 5 T cell receptor beta chains were sequenced from one sample in a study of T cell repertoires in cytomegalovirus infection. TCRdb independently ran MiXCR on the reads; one entry per CDR3 protein. The sample lists approximately 190,000 distinct CDR3 sequences; about 28% were seen once. Sequencing used PBMCs. All receptors come from a human donor in good health (CMV status not recorded). Some clones in this sample may be carry-over from other donors' samples.

This sequence joins TRBV4-2 and TRBJ2-7, with D perhaps assigned TRBD1 or TRBD2 (6 bases each). Germline lookup yields CDR1 LGHNA and CDR2 YNFKEQ. CDR3 length: 14 residues. V lost 1 base and J 2 bases, leaving 9 bases between the germline ends. CDR3 protein: CASSQAGAPYEQYF. The CDR3 bases are TGTGCCAGCAGCCAAGCGGGGGCCCCCTACGAGCAGTACTTC.

The chain links TRBV30 to TRBJ2-7; 10 bases are shared with TRBD1. The CDR3 sequence is 14 residues long. Unmatched junction bases numbered 0, after V lost 0 bases and J lost 1 base. Germline CDR1 and CDR2: GTSNPN and SVGIG (reference sequence). CDR3 DNA sequence: TGTGCCTGGAGTGTGGGACAGGGGTCCTACGAGCAGTACTTC. As protein: CAWSVGQGSYEQYF. Full variable domain (outside the CDR3, taken from reference TRBV30 and TRBJ2-7): SQTIHQWPATLVQPVGSPLSLECTVEGTSNPNLYWYRQAAGRGLQLLFYSVGIGQISSEVPQNLSASRPQDRQFILSSKKLLLSDSGFYLCAWSVGQGSYEQYFGPGTRLTVT.

The chain has TRBV7-8 and TRBJ1-4, with 11 bases lining up with TRBD1. The CDR3 is 13 amino acids. Germline V lookup: CDR1 SGHVS, CDR2 FQNEAQ. The V segment lost 6 bases and the J segment 8 bases; nucleotides outside the gene matches: 2. CDR3 in amino acids: CASRDRGREKLFF. The CDR3 nucleotides read TGTGCCAGCAGGGACAGGGGGCGAGAAAAACTGTTTTTT. Complete variable domain (other parts from reference TRBV7-8 and TRBJ1-4): GAGVSQSPRYKVAKRGQDVALRCDPISGHVSLFWYQQALGQGPEFLTYFQNEAQLDKSGLPSDRFFAERPEGSVSTLKIQRTQQEDSAVYLCASRDRGREKLFFGSGTQLSVL.

The chain joins TRBV5-8 to TRBJ1-2; 7 positions match TRBD1. CDR3 size: 14 residues. Germline-derived CDR1 and CDR2 are SGHTS and YDEGEE. V lost 4 bases, J lost 2 bases, and 5 bases stayed unmatched. Written as DNA, the CDR3 is TGTGCCAGCAGCGCCGGGACAGTGAACTATGGCTACACCTTC. Translating gives CASSAGTVNYGYTF.

This clonotype has just a few counts. The rearrangement links TRBV5-6 to TRBJ1-1; 7 nucleotides match TRBD1. CDR1 and CDR2 from the germline V gene are SGHDT and YYEEEE. The J segment lost 7 bases and the V segment lost 0 bases, leaving 3 bases of the junction unmatched. CDR3 length: 13 residues. CDR3 sequence: CASSLVQGVEAFF. The CDR3 coding sequence is TGTGCCAGCAGCTTGGTGCAGGGGGTTGAAGCTTTCTTT.